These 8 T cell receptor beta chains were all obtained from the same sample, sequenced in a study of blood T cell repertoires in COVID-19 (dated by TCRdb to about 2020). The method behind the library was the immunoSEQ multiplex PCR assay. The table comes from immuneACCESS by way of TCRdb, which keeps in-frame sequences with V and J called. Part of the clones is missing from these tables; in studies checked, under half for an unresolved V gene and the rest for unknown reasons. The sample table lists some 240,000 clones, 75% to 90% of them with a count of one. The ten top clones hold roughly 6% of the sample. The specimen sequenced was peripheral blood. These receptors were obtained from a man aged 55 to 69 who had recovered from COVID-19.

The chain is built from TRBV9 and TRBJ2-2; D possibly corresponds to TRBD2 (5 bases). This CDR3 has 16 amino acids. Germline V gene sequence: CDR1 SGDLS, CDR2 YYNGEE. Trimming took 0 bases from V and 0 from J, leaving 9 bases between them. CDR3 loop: CASSVGPAANTGELFF. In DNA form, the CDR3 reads TGTGCCAGCAGCGTAGGGCCAGCGGCGAACACCGGGGAGCTGTTTTTT. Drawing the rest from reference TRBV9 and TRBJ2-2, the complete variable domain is DSGVTQTPKHLITATGQRVTLRCSPRSGDLSVYWYQQSLDQGLQFLIQYYNGEERAKGNILERFSAQQFPDLHSELNLSSLELGDSALYFCASSVGPAANTGELFFGEGSRLTVL.

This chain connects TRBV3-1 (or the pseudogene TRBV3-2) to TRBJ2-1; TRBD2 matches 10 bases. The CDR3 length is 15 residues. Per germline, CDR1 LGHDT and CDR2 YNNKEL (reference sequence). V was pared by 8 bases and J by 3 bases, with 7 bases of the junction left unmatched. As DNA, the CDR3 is TGTGCCAGCGGAGCGGGGGGGCAAGTCTACAATGAGCAGTTCTTC. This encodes CASGAGGQVYNEQFF.

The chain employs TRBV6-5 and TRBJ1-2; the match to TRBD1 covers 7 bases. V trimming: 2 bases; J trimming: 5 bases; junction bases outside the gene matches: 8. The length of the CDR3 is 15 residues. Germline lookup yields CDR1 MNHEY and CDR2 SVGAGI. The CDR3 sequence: CASSYRIDREYGYTF. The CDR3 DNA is TGTGCCAGCAGTTACCGAATTGACAGGGAGTATGGCTACACCTTC.

In nucleotides, the CDR3 is TGTGCCAGCAGGTTTCTAGCGGGAACCAATGAGCAGTTCTTC. Amino acids: CASRFLAGTNEQFF. The rearrangement links TRBV6-5 to TRBJ2-1, with 9 bases that match TRBD2. Unmatched junction bases numbered 6, after V lost 6 bases and J lost 6 bases. Germline V gene lookup returns CDR1 MNHEY and CDR2 SVGAGI. CDR3 length: 14 amino acids.

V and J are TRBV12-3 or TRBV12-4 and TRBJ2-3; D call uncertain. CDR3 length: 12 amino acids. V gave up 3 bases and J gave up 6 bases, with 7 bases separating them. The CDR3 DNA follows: TGTGCCAGCAGTTTCGGTTCCGATACGCAGTATTTT. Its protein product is CASSFGSDTQYF.

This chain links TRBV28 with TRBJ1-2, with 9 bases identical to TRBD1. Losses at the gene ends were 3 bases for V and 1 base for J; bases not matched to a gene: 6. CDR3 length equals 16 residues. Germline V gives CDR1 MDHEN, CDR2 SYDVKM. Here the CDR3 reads CASSFPLDRGNYGYTF. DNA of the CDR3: TGTGCCAGCAGTTTCCCACTGGACAGGGGTAACTATGGCTACACCTTC.

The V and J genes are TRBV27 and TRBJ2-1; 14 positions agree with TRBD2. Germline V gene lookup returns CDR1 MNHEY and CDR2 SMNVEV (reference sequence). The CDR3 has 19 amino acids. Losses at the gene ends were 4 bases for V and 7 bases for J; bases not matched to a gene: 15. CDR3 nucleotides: TGTGCCAGCAGTTCTCGGACTAGCGGGGGGAACTACCTCTATAATGAGCAGTTCTTC. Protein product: CASSSRTSGGNYLYNEQFF.

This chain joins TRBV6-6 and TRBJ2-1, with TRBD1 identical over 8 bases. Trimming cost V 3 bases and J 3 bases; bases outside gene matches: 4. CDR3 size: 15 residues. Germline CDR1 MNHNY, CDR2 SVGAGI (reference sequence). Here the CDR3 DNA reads TGTGCCAGCAGTTATAGGGGACAGGACTACAATGAGCAGTTCTTC. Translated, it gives CASSYRGQDYNEQFF.